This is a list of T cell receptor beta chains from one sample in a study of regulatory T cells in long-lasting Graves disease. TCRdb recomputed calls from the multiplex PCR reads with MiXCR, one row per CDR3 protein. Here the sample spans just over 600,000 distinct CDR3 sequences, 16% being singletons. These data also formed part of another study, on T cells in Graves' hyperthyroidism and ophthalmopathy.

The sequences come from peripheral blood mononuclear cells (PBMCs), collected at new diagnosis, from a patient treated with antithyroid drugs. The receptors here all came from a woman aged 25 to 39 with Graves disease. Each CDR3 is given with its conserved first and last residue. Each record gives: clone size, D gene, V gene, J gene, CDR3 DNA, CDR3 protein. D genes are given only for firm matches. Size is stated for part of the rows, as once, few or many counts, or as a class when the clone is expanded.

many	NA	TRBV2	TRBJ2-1	TGTGCCAGCAGTTTAGAGCAAACCTACAATGAGCAGTTCTTC	CASSLEQTYNEQFF
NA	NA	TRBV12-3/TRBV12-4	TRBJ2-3	TGTGCCAGCAGCTGGGACTCGGCTAGCACAGATACGCAGTATTTT	CASSWDSASTDTQYF
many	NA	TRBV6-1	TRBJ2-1	TGTGCCAGCAGTCATGGACAGGAGCAGTTCTTC	CASSHGQEQFF
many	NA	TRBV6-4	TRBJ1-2	TGTGCCAGCAGTGAAGGGTGGGCCCAGAACTATGGCTACACCTTC	CASSEGWAQNYGYTF
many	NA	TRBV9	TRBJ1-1	TGTGCCAGCACCCCAATCGGGGGGAACACTGAAGCTTTCTTT	CASTPIGGNTEAFF
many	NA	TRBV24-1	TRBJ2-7	TGTGCCACCAGTGATTTGAACGAGCAGTACTTC	CATSDLNEQYF
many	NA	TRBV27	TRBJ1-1	TGTGCCAGCAGTTTAGTCCAGGGGCTGGATGCTTTCTTT	CASSLVQGLDAFF
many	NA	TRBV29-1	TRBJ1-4	TGCAGCGTTGTCAAACAGTGGGGTGAAAAACTGTTTTTT	CSVVKQWGEKLFF
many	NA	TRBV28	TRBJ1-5	TGTGCCAGCAGTCCGCCCCTCGCCGGAGCTCCAGGGAGTCAGCCCCAGCATTTT	CASSPPLAGAPGSQPQHF
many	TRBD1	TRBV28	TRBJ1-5	TGTGCCAGACGACAGGGTCTTTGTAGCAATCAGCCCCAGCATTTT	CARRQGLCSNQPQHF
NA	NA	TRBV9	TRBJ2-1	TGTGCCAGCAGCGGAGTCCCGCCGGAGCAGTTCTTC	CASSGVPPEQFF
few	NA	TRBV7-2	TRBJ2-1	TGTGCCAGCAGCTTAGGAGGGAGCCAAAAGCAGTTCTTC	CASSLGGSQKQFF
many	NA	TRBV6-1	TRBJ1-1	TGTGCCAGCAGTGAACAGGCGGGGCGCAGCACTGAAGCTTTCTTT	CASSEQAGRSTEAFF
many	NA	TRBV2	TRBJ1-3	TGTGCCTCCGGGGGGAACACCATATATTTT	CASGGNTIYF
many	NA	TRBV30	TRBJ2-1	TGTGCCTGGAGTAGGGCTAGCGGACAGGGCAATGAGCAGTTCTTC	CAWSRASGQGNEQFF
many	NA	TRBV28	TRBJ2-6	TGTGCCAGCAGTTCCCTAGGCGACTCTGGGGCCAACGTCCTGACTTTC	CASSSLGDSGANVLTF
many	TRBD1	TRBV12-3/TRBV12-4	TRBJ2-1	TGTGCCAGCAGTTTCCCAGACAGGGATGAGCAGTTCTTC	CASSFPDRDEQFF
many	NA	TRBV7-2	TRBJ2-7	TGTGCCAGCAGCTCCAGACTCCCCCCCATTTCCGAGCAGTACTTC	CASSSRLPPISEQYF
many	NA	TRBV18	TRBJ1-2	TGTGCCAGCTCACCGGGGACGGTAAAAGCTGGCTACACCTTC	CASSPGTVKAGYTF
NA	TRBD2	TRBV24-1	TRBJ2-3	TGTGCCACCAGCCAAAGGGAGGGGCGAGGAACAGATACGCAGTATTTT	CATSQREGRGTDTQYF
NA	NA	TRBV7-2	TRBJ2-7	TGTGCCAGCAGCCCCCCCCCGGGAGTTTGGGGGCGCGAGCAGTACTTC	CASSPPPGVWGREQYF
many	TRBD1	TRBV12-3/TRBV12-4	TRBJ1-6	TGTGCCAGCAGTTTCGGACAGGCCTCCGTCGGAAACTCACCCCTCCACTTT	CASSFGQASVGNSPLHF
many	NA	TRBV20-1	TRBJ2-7	TGCAGTGCTAGGGGCGCGAGCTACGAGCAGTACTTC	CSARGASYEQYF
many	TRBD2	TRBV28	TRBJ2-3	TGTGCCAGCAGGATAGCGGGAGGCACAGATACGCAGTATTTT	CASRIAGGTDTQYF
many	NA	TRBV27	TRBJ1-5	TGTGCCAGCAGTGGCAGGTTCAATCAGCCCCAGCATTTT	CASSGRFNQPQHF
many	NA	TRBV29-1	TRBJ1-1	TGCAGCGTCTCCAGAGGGGGGAACACTGAAGCTTTCTTT	CSVSRGGNTEAFF
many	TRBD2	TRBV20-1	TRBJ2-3	TGCAGTGTCCCAAGGCTAGCGGGAGTATCAGATACGCAGTATTTT	CSVPRLAGVSDTQYF
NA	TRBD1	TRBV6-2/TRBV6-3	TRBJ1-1	TGTGCCAGCAGTTACGAGGGACAGCTGAACACTGAAGCTTTCTTT	CASSYEGQLNTEAFF
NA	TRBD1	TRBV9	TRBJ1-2	TGTGCCAGCAGCGCGGGGACAGGGGATGGCTACACCTTC	CASSAGTGDGYTF
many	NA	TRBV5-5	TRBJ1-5	TGTGCCAGCAGCTTGAGCAGCAGCAATCAGCCCCAGCATTTT	CASSLSSSNQPQHF
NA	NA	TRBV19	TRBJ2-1	TGTGCCAGTAGTATAGGACCGGGGATATACAATGAGCAGTTCTTC	CASSIGPGIYNEQFF
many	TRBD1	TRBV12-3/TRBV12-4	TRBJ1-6	TGTGCCAGCAGTTTGAGAGGGACAGGGGATTCACCCCTCCACTTT	CASSLRGTGDSPLHF
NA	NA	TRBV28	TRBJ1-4	TGTGCCAGCAGTTTGGAGGGGGGTCGGACTAATGAAAAACTGTTTTTT	CASSLEGGRTNEKLFF
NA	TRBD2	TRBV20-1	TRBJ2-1	TGCAGTGCGTACCCCCTAGCGGGGGATAACAATGAGCAGTTCTTC	CSAYPLAGDNNEQFF
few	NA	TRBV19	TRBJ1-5	TGTGCCAGTTTCCAGGGAAGTGATGTGAGCAATCAGCCCCAGCATTTT	CASFQGSDVSNQPQHF
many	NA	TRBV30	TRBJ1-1	TGTGCCTGGAGTCGGTATGATAACACTGAAGCTTTCTTT	CAWSRYDNTEAFF
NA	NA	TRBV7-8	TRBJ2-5	TGTGCCAGCAGCTCACAAGAGGGGTTTAAGCAAGAGACCCAGTACTTC	CASSSQEGFKQETQYF
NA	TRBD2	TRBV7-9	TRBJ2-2	TGTGCCAGCAGTACATTTGGTACTAGCGGGGCCCCCTACACCGGGGAGCTGTTTTTT	CASSTFGTSGAPYTGELFF
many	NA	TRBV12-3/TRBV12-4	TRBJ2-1	TGTGCCAGCAGTTTAGCTCCTGTAGGTGGTGAGCAGTTCTTC	CASSLAPVGGEQFF